This T cell receptor (beta chain) came from a study of T cell responses to AZD1222 COVID-19 vaccine. Study conclusions and caveats: The sample set comprised mostly white British donors with more females, and clonal diversity was possibly underestimated.

V was shortened by 3 bases and J by 1 base, with 12 bases between the two germline ends. The CDR3 is made up of 15 amino acids. Germline V gene data show CDR1 as SGDLS and CDR2 as YYNGEE. Comment on this clone: Its antigen is not identified.

Method: immunoSEQ multiplex PCR; TCRdb's copy keeps in-frame clones and lacks some. The sample records roughly 80,000 clones, 90% being singletons. The receptor was derived from an adult who received the AZD1222 COVID-19 vaccine. The material sequenced was peripheral blood, taken 28 days after the second AZD1222 dose. J is TRBJ2-3 and V is TRBV9; D is perhaps TRBD2 (7 bases). Here the CDR3 DNA reads TGTGCCAGCAGCGCCGGGGGGCACGGCACAGATACGCAGTATTTT. It encodes CASSAGGHGTDTQYF.